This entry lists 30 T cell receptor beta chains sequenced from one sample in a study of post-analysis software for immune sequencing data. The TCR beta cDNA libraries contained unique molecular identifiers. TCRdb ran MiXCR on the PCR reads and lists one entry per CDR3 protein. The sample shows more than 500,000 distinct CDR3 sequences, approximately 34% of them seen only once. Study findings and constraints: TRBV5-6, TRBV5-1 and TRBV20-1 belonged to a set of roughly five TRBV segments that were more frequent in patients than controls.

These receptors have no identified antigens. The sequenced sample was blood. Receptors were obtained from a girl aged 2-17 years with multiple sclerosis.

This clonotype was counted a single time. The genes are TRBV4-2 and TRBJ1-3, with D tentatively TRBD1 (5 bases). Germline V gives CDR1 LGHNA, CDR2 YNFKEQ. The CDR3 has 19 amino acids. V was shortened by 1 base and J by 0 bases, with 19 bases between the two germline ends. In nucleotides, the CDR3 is TGTGCCAGCAGCCAAGTTTCCCAGGGCTCCCTCAACTCTGGAAACACCATATATTTT. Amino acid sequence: CASSQVSQGSLNSGNTIYF.

CDR3 in DNA: TGTGCCAGCAGTCGCCGGACGGATGGCTACACCTTC. Translation gives CASSRRTDGYTF. The chain uses TRBV12-3 or TRBV12-4 and TRBJ1-2; D remains ambiguous. V lost 5 bases to trimming and J lost 6 bases, with 10 bases between them. This CDR3 is 12 amino acids long.

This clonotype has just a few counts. This CDR3 is CASSQDFGYGYTF. The CDR3 DNA reads as TGTGCCAGCAGCCAAGATTTCGGATATGGCTACACCTTC. V gene TRBV14 combines with J gene TRBJ1-2; D unresolved. Germline V CDR1 and CDR2: SGHDN, FVKESK. This CDR3 comprises 13 residues. Trimming took off 0 bases at V and 5 bases at J, with 7 bases between the two ends. The variable domain in full, with the rest retrieved from reference TRBV14 and TRBJ1-2, is EAGVTQFPSHSVIEKGQTVTLRCDPISGHDNLYWYRRVMGKEIKFLLHFVKESKQDESGMPNNRFLAERTGGTYSTLKVQPAELEDSGVYFCASSQDFGYGYTFGSGTRLTVV.

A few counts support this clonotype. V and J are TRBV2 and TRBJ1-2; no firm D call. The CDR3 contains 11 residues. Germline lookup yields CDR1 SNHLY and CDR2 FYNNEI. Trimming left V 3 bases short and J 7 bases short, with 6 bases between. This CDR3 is CASSDTSGYTF. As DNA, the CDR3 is TGTGCCAGCAGTGACACCTCTGGCTACACCTTC.

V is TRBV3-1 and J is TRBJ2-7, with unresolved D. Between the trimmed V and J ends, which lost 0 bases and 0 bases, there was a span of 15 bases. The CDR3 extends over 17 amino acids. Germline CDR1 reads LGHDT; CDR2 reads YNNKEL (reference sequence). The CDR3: CASSQDVAPYSSYEQYF. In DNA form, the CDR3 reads TGTGCCAGCAGCCAAGATGTTGCGCCCTATAGCTCCTACGAGCAGTACTTC.

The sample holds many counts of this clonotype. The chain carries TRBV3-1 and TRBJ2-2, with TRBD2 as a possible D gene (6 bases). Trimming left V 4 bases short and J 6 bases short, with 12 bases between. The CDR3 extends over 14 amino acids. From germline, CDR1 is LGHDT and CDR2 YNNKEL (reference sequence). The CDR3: CASSREDGAGELFF. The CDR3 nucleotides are TGTGCCAGCAGCCGGGAGGACGGGGCCGGGGAGCTGTTTTTT.

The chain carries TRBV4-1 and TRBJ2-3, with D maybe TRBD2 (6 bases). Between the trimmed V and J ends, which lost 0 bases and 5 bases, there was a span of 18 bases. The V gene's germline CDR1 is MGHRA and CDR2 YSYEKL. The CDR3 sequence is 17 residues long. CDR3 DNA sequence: TGCGCCAGCAGCCAAGATAGCGGAGGGCGGTCTGGAGATACGCAGTATTTT. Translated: CASSQDSGGRSGDTQYF.

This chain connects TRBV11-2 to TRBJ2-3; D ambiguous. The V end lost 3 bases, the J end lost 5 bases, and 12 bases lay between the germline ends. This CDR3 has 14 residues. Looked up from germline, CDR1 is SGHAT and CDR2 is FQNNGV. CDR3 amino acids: CASSFRLRRDTQYF. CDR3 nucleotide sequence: TGTGCCAGCAGCTTCCGGCTGCGCAGAGATACGCAGTATTTT.

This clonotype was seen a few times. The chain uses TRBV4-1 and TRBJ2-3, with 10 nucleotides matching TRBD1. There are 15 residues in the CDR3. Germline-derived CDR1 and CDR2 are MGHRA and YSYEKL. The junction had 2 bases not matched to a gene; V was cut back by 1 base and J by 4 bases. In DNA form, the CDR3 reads TGCGCCAGCAGCCAAGGGGGACAGGGGTCAGATACGCAGTATTTT. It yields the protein CASSQGGQGSDTQYF.

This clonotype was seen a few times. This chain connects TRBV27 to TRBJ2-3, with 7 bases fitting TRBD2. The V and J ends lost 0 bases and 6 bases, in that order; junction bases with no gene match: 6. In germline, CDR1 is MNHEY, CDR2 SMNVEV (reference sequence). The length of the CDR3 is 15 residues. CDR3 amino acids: CASSLSRGGSDTQYF. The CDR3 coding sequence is TGTGCCAGCAGTTTATCCCGCGGGGGTTCGGATACGCAGTATTTT.

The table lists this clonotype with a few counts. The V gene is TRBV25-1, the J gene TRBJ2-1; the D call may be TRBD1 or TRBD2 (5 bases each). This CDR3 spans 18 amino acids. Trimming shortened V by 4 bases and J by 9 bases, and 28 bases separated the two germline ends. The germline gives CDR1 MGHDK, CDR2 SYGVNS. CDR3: CASSVYSRASLYGGEQFF. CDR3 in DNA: TGTGCCAGCAGTGTCTATAGCCGGGCCTCCCTGTATGGGGGTGAGCAGTTCTTC.

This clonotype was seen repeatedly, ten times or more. Here the CDR3 DNA reads TGTGCCAGCAGTTTAAGAACTAGCGGGGGGACAGATACGCAGTATTTT. Protein sequence: CASSLRTSGGTDTQYF. The chain links TRBV27 to TRBJ2-3; 12 bases map to TRBD2. V shed 2 bases, J shed 3 bases, and the junction held 3 bases outside the gene matches. The CDR3 is 16 amino acids. CDR1 and CDR2 (germline): MNHEY, SMNVEV (reference sequence).

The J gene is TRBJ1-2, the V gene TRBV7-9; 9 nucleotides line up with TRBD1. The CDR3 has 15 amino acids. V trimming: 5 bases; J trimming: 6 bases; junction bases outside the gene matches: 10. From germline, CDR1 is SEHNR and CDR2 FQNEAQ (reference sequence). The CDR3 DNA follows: TGTGCCAGCAGCCACTTGGGACAGGGCTTGGATGGCTACACCTTC. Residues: CASSHLGQGLDGYTF.

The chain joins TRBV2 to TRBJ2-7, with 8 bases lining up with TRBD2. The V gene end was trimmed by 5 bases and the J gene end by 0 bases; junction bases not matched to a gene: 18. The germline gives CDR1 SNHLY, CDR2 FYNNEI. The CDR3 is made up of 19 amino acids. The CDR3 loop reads CASSPTTLIAGTSSYEQYF. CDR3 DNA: TGTGCCAGCAGTCCGACTACCTTAATAGCGGGGACCAGCTCCTACGAGCAGTACTTC.

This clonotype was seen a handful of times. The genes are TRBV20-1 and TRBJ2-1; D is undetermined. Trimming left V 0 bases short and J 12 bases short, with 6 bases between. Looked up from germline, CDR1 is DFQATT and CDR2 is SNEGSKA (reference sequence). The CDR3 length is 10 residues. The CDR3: CSARDEWQFF. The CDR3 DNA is TGCAGTGCTAGAGATGAGTGGCAGTTCTTC.

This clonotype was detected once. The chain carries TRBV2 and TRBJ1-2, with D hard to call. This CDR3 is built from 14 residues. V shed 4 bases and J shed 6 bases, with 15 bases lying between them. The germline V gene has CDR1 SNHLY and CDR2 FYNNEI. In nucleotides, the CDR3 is TGTGCCAGCAGTGGTTCGGGCCCAAGTAATGGCTACACCTTC. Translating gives CASSGSGPSNGYTF.

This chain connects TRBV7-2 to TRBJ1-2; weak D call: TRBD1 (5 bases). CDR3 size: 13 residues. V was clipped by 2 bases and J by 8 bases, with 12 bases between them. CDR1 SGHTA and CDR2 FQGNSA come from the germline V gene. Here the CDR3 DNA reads TGTGCCAGCAGCTTAATACAAACAGGCGGCTACACCTTC. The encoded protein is CASSLIQTGGYTF. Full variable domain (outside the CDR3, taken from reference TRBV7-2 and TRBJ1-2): GAGVSQSPSNKVTEKGKDVELRCDPISGHTALYWYRQSLGQGLEFLIYFQGNSAPDKSGLPSDRFSAERTGGSVSTLTIQRTQQEDSAVYLCASSLIQTGGYTFGSGTRLTVV.

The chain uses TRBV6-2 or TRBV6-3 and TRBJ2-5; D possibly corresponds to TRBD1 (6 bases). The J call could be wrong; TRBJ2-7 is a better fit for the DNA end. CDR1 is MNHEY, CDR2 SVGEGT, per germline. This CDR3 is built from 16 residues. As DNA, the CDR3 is TGTGCCAGCAGCCCCACCTTTAACAGGGCGGTCGTCGAGCAGTACTTC. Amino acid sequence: CASSPTFNRAVVEQYF.

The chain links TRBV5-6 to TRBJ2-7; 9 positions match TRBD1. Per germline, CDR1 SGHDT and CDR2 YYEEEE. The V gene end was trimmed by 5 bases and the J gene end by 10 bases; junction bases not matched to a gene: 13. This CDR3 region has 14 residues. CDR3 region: CASSGQGSRAAQYF. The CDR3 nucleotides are TGTGCCAGCAGTGGACAGGGGTCGCGAGCAGCCCAGTACTTC.

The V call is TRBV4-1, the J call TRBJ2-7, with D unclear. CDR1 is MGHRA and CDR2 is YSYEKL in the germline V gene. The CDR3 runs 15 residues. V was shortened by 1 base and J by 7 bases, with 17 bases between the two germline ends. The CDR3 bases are TGCGCCAGCAGCCAAGGGGTTACTAAGAACAATGAGCAGTACTTC. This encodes CASSQGVTKNNEQYF.

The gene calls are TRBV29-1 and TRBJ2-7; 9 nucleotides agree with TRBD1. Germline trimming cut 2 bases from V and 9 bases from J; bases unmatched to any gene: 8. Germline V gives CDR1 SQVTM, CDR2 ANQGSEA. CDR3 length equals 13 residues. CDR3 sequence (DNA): TGCAGCGTTGAAACAGGGGGCGATTCGGTGCAGTACTTC. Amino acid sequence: CSVETGGDSVQYF.

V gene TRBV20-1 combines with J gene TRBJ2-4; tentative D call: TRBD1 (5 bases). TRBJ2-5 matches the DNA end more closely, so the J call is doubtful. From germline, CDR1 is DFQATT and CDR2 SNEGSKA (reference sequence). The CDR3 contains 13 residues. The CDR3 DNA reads TGCAGTGCTAGATTGGCAGGGCCAGAGACCCAGTACTTC. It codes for CSARLAGPETQYF.

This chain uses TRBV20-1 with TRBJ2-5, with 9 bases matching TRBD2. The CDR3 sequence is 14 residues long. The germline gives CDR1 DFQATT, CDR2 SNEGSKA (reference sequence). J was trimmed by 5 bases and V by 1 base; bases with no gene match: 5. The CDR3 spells CSARGAGGLETQYF. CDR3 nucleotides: TGCAGTGCTAGAGGTGCGGGAGGGTTGGAGACCCAGTACTTC.

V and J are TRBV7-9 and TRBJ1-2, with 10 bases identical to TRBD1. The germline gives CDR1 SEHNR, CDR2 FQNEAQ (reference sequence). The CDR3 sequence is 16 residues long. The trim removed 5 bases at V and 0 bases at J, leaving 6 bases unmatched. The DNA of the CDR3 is TGTGCCAGCAGCGGGACAGGGGTGGAGGCTAACTATGGCTACACCTTC. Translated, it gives CASSGTGVEANYGYTF. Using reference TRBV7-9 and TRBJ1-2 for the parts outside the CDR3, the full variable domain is DTGVSQNPRHKITKRGQNVTFRCDPISEHNRLYWYRQTLGQGPEFLTYFQNEAQLEKSRLLSDRFSAERPKGSFSTLEIQRTEQGDSAMYLCASSGTGVEANYGYTFGSGTRLTVV.

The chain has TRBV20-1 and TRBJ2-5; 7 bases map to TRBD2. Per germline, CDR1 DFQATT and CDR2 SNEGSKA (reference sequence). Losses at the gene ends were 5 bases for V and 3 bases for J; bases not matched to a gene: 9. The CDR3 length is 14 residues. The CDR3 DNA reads TGCAGTGCTCCTCGCGGCGGGACTAAAGAGACCCAGTACTTC. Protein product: CSAPRGGTKETQYF.

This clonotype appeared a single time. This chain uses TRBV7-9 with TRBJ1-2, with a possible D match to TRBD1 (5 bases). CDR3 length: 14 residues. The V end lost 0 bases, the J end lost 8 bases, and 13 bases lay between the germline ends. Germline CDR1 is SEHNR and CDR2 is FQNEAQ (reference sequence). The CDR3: CASSLALRGSGYTF. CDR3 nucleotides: TGTGCCAGCAGCTTAGCATTGCGGGGGAGCGGCTACACCTTC.

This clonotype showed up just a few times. CDR3 sequence: CASSTQGQGEGYTF. The CDR3 nucleotides read TGTGCCAGCAGCACGCAGGGACAGGGGGAGGGCTACACCTTC. The rearrangement links TRBV7-2 to TRBJ1-2; 11 bases are a match to TRBD1. V lost 5 bases, J lost 8 bases, and 7 bases stayed unmatched. Germline lookup yields CDR1 SGHTA and CDR2 FQGNSA. The CDR3 runs to 14 residues.

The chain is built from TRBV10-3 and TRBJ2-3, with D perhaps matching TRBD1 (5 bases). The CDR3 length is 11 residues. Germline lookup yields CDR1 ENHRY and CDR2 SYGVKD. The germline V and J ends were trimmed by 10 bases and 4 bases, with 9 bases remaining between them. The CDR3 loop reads CASGAADTQYF. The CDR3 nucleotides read TGTGCCAGTGGGGCGGCAGATACGCAGTATTTT.

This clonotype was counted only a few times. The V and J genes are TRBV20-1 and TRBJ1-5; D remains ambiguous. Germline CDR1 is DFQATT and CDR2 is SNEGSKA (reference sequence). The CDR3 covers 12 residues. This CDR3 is CSSSGFNQPQHF. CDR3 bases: TGCAGCTCCTCCGGGTTCAATCAGCCCCAGCATTTT.

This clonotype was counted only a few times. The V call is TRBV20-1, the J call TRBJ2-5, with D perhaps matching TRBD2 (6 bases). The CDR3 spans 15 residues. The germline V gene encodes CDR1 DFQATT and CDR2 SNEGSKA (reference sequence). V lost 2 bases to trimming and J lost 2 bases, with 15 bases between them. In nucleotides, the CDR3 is TGCAGTGCTAGAACCAGCGGGTCCCCACAAGAGACCCAGTACTTC. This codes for CSARTSGSPQETQYF.